These T cell receptor beta chains were read from a single sample in a study of T cells in localized non-small cell lung cancer. The repertoire was sequenced with immunoSEQ multiplex PCR; TCRdb's copy has only in-frame clones and lacks some. The data show several thousand clones, under 60% seen once. This sample comprised lymph node tissue, obtained before any cancer treatment. The origin of the receptors is a male donor aged 60 or over with stage I squamous cell lung carcinoma. Both conserved end residues are part of each CDR3. The D gene is left open where the match is weak. Clone size is given for some rows only: seen once, a few or many times, or a class if the clone is expanded.

J | D | V | size | DNA | CDR3
TRBJ2-1 | TRBD2 | TRBV9 | NA | TGTGCCAGCAGCGTAGGCCCTAGCGGGCACAATGAGCAGTTCTTC | CASSVGPSGHNEQFF
TRBJ2-1 | TRBD2 | TRBV28 | NA | TGTGCCAGCAGTTTCCCTGCGGGGGACAATGAGCAGTTCTTC | CASSFPAGDNEQFF
TRBJ1-1 | NA | TRBV28 | NA | TGTGCCAGCAGCCCGGGGGGACCCGACACCACGGAAGCTTTCTTT | CASSPGGPDTTEAFF
TRBJ2-7 | NA | TRBV19 | NA | TGTGCCAGTAGTATGCGAGGCGACGGGACCTACGAGCAGTACTTC | CASSMRGDGTYEQYF
TRBJ2-1 | NA | TRBV19 | few | TGTGCCAGTAGTGTGTACAATGAGCAGTTCTTC | CASSVYNEQFF
TRBJ1-1 | TRBD1 | TRBV30 | NA | TGTGCCTGGAAGCTGACAGGGGGCGGCCATGAAGCTTTCTTT | CAWKLTGGGHEAFF
TRBJ2-3 | NA | TRBV15 | NA | TGTGCCACCAGCAGAGATCTCGACGGAGCGGGTACGCAGTATTTT | CATSRDLDGAGTQYF
TRBJ1-1 | NA | TRBV30 | NA | TGTGCCTGGAGTGCAGGGGTCGAAATAACAGCTTTCTTT | CAWSAGVEITAFF
TRBJ2-2 | TRBD1 | TRBV5-1 | once | TGCGCCAGCAGCACCCAGGGGGTAAACACCGGGGAGCTGTTTTTT | CASSTQGVNTGELFF
TRBJ1-1 | NA | TRBV30 | NA | TGTGCCTGGAGTGGTGGGCCACCGGCTTTCTTT | CAWSGGPPAFF
TRBJ2-2 | TRBD1 | TRBV5-1 | NA | TGCGCCAGCAGCCGCCCGAAACAGGGGAGAAACACCGGGGAGCTGTTTTTT | CASSRPKQGRNTGELFF
TRBJ1-5 | NA | TRBV19 | NA | TGTGCCACCACAACCCCACTCGGCAATCAGCCCCAGCATTTT | CATTTPLGNQPQHF
TRBJ2-4 | TRBD2 | TRBV19 | NA | TGTGCCAGTAGTTTATCCCCACTAGCGGATAAAAACATTCAGTACTTC | CASSLSPLADKNIQYF
TRBJ2-3 | NA | TRBV29-1 | NA | TGCAGCGTTGACCGACCGCCAACTAGCACAGATACGCAGTATTTT | CSVDRPPTSTDTQYF
TRBJ1-1 | NA | TRBV28 | few | TGTGCCAGCAGGTCCCAGAACACTGAAGCTTTCTTT | CASRSQNTEAFF
TRBJ2-7 | NA | TRBV6-8 | few | TGTGCCAGCAGTTACACAGGACCCGGCGAGCAGTACTTC | CASSYTGPGEQYF
TRBJ2-1 | NA | TRBV18 | NA | TGTGCCAGCTCATCAAAGGCCCAAGCGCTCGAGAACAATGAGCAGTTCTTC | CASSSKAQALENNEQFF
TRBJ2-1 | TRBD2 | TRBV7-1 | few | TGTGCCAGCGGACTTAGCGGGAGTGATGAGCAGTTCTTC | CASGLSGSDEQFF
TRBJ1-2 | TRBD1 | TRBV11-3 | NA | TGTGCCAGCAGCCTTTACCACCAGGGGGAGTTAGGCGGCTACACCTTC | CASSLYHQGELGGYTF
TRBJ2-2 | NA | TRBV6-8 | few | TGTGCCAGCAGCCGCGTTTCGGACACCGGGGAGCTGTTTTTT | CASSRVSDTGELFF